This T cell receptor beta chain was documented in a study of T cells in Graves' hyperthyroidism and ophthalmopathy. Study outcomes and limitations: Model output signaled ophthalmopathy a median around 5.9 months ahead of onset. A 13 V-J model separated ophthalmopathy from stable hyperthyroidism.

TCR beta CDR3 region amplification was performed from RNA transcripts. A set of HTBI primers served as the primers for a first-round RT-PCR of the TCR CDR3. A single record per CDR3 protein comes from TCRdb applying MiXCR to the multiplex PCR reads. This sample has under 650,000 distinct CDR3 sequences, with 15% to 20% found just once. The V end lost 4 bases, the J end lost 2 bases, and 9 bases lay between the germline ends. The CDR3 sequence is 13 residues long. Germline V gene lookup returns CDR1 SGHDN and CDR2 FVKESK. Stable hyperthyroidism: no ophthalmopathy progression over 18 months of follow-up. This clonotype was detected ten times or more. No antigen is known for it.

The rearrangement uses TRBV14 and TRBJ2-7; D might be TRBD2 (5 bases). The sequenced sample consisted of blood. The TCR originated in a woman younger than 45 with Graves' hyperthyroidism. The DNA of the CDR3 is TGTGCCAGCAGCCGAGGGCCAACCTACGAGCAGTACTTC. Protein product: CASSRGPTYEQYF.